This TCR beta chain was obtained from a study of metastatic and nonmetastatic thyroid tumors. On the study more broadly: Thyroid patients, malignant and benign, had repertoires compared across blood and tumor or nodule tissue. Study conclusions and caveats: Within blood and tumor, benign nodules reportedly had significantly lower TCR beta diversity than malignant thyroid tumors did.

Every patient underwent thyroid surgery untreated. TCRdb re-clonotyped the PCR reads via MiXCR. The sample carries about 27,000 clones, 15% recorded once. This clone was picked up a small number of times. Its specificity is not known. V was pared by 8 bases and J by 7 bases, with 18 bases of the junction left unmatched. The CDR3 is 16 residues long. The TCR sequence derives from a male donor with papillary thyroid cancer or a benign thyroid nodule (not recorded which). Some clones in this sample may be carry-over from other donors' samples. Input material: blood. The rearrangement joins TRBV12-3 or TRBV12-4 to TRBJ2-3; 7 bases align to TRBD2. The chain's CDR3 is CASQPGGGPCAYTQYF. CDR3 sequence (DNA): TGTGCCAGCCAGCCGGGGGGAGGGCCATGTGCATATACGCAGTATTTT.